These 21 T cell receptor beta chains were all obtained from the same sample, sequenced in a study of CD8 T cells in ankylosing spondylitis. Findings and limits, study-wide: Within ankylosing spondylitis blood, a TCR beta motif made up of under 10 highly homologous variants appeared to be characteristic.

Each CDR3 protein is one row after TCRdb ran MiXCR on the 5' RACE reads. Seen here are 350,000 or so distinct CDR3 sequences, 7.5% to 9% observed once, and the top ten hold more than 14%. Which antigens these TCRs recognize remains unknown. The sample consisted of blood, either unsorted or a sorted T cell fraction (not recorded which). The receptors originated from a male donor with ankylosing spondylitis.

The chain employs TRBV27 and TRBJ2-7, with D perhaps assigned TRBD1 or TRBD2 (6 bases each). There are 17 residues in the CDR3. Trimming removed 5 bases at V and 4 bases at J, with 24 bases between. Germline V gives CDR1 MNHEY, CDR2 SMNVEV (reference sequence). The CDR3: CASSRLREAGVMYEQYF. In DNA form, the CDR3 reads TGTGCCAGCAGTCGACTCAGGGAGGCAGGGGTCATGTACGAGCAGTACTTC.

The chain joins TRBV6-2 or TRBV6-3 to TRBJ2-1, with TRBD1 matching over 9 bases. Germline V CDR1 and CDR2: MNHEY, SVGEGT. The CDR3 runs to 12 residues. CDR3 amino acids: CTGGTGRGEQFF. The CDR3 DNA reads TGTACCGGGGGGACAGGGAGGGGTGAGCAGTTCTTC.

This clonotype was recorded at least ten times. This rearrangement joins TRBV4-3 to TRBJ2-5; 8 bases are shared with TRBD2. The CDR3 is 18 amino acids. Trimming at V came to 0 bases and at J to 5 bases, leaving 14 bases not matched to a gene. The germline V gene has CDR1 LGHNA and CDR2 YSLEER. The chain's CDR3 is CASSQDPIREGLGETQYF. DNA of the CDR3: TGCGCCAGCAGCCAAGATCCGATACGGGAGGGCCTCGGGGAGACCCAGTACTTC.

The chain uses TRBV9 and TRBJ2-5; D is possibly TRBD1 (6 bases). In germline, CDR1 is SGDLS, CDR2 YYNGEE. V was pared by 0 bases and J by 5 bases, with 14 bases between. The CDR3 spans 15 residues. In DNA, the CDR3 is TGTGCCAGCAGCGTAGCTGACAGGAGATTCGAGACCCAGTACTTC. Its translation: CASSVADRRFETQYF.

This clonotype was seen repeatedly, ten times or more. The CDR3 DNA is TGTGCCAGCACGAGGGAAAGGACAGATACGCAGTATTTT. This gives the protein CASTRERTDTQYF. V and J are TRBV2 and TRBJ2-3; a possible D gene is TRBD2 (5 bases). Germline V lookup: CDR1 SNHLY, CDR2 FYNNEI. This CDR3 is 13 amino acids long. Trimming shortened V by 7 bases and J by 3 bases, and 11 bases separated the two germline ends.

The chain has TRBV27 and TRBJ1-2; D gene ambiguous. The CDR3 totals 14 residues. Germline V gene data show CDR1 as MNHEY and CDR2 as SMNVEV (reference sequence). V was trimmed by 3 bases and J by 0 bases, leaving 8 bases between them. The CDR3 DNA reads as TGTGCCAGCAGTTTTCGCGGGACTAACTATGGCTACACCTTC. Translation gives CASSFRGTNYGYTF.

This clonotype was counted between two and nine times. The genes are TRBV5-1 and TRBJ2-5; D is possibly TRBD2 (5 bases). This CDR3 spans 15 amino acids. V lost 8 bases and J lost 1, with 18 bases in between. Germline values: CDR1 SGHRS, CDR2 YFSETQ. The CDR3 reads CASSQPSLSQETQYF. For the CDR3, the DNA is TGCGCCAGTAGTCAGCCTAGCTTGTCCCAAGAGACCCAGTACTTC.

This clonotype showed up just a few times. The chain recombines TRBV5-1 with TRBJ2-2; the D gene could be TRBD1 or TRBD2 (6 bases each). Germline V gene data show CDR1 as SGHRS and CDR2 as YFSETQ. Trimming removed 4 bases from V and 6 bases from J, with 16 bases in between. There are 15 residues in the CDR3. CDR3 loop: CASSLGTRGAGELFF. The CDR3 nucleotides are TGCGCCAGCAGCCTGGGAACGAGGGGGGCCGGGGAGCTGTTTTTT.

This clonotype was counted between two and nine times. The chain uses TRBV6-2 or TRBV6-3 and TRBJ1-2; 7 positions match TRBD1. With 8 bases clipped from V and 1 base from J, the junction kept 7 bases outside the gene matches. The germline V gene has CDR1 MNHEY and CDR2 SVGEGT. There are 14 residues in the CDR3. The CDR3 is CASQKDRNNYGYTF. The CDR3 nucleotides read TGTGCCAGCCAAAAGGACAGGAATAACTATGGCTACACCTTC.

As to this clonotype: One base away lies a much larger clone, so this may be a sequencing read error. The rearrangement joins TRBV7-3 to TRBJ1-1; D is undetermined. Between the trimmed V and J ends, which lost 3 bases and 0 bases, there was a span of 5 bases. The CDR3 extends over 13 amino acids. Germline V gene data show CDR1 as SGHTA and CDR2 as FQGTGA. DNA for the CDR3: TGTGCCAGCAGCTTTGAGCTGAACACTGAAGCTTTCTTT. Translation gives CASSFELNTEAFF.

The rearrangement joins TRBV9 to TRBJ2-6; 7 bases fit TRBD1. This CDR3 is 16 amino acids long. Looked up from germline, CDR1 is SGDLS and CDR2 is YYNGEE. J gave up 4 bases and V 4 bases, and 8 bases lay outside the gene matches. The CDR3 DNA sequence: TGTGCCAGCAGCTCAAGGGGGCTCCCCGGGGCCAACGTCCTGACTTTC. Translating gives CASSSRGLPGANVLTF.

Many counts were recorded for this clonotype. The chain links TRBV6-5 to TRBJ2-7; possibly TRBD1 for D (6 bases). Trimming pared 4 bases from V and 3 bases from J, leaving 16 bases between. CDR3 length: 15 amino acids. Germline V gene data show CDR1 as MNHEY and CDR2 as SVGAGI. CDR3 sequence: CASSFQDPGDYEQYF. The CDR3 bases are TGTGCCAGCAGTTTTCAGGATCCAGGGGACTACGAGCAGTACTTC.

V and J are TRBV2 and TRBJ2-7; perhaps TRBD1 as D (6 bases). The ends were cut back, 6 bases at V and 2 bases at J, with 11 bases in the middle. The CDR3 length is 13 residues. CDR1 is SNHLY and CDR2 is FYNNEI in the germline V gene. CDR3: CASRIGQPYEQYF. The CDR3 coding sequence is TGTGCCAGCAGGATTGGACAGCCCTACGAGCAGTACTTC.

This clonotype was detected many times. The chain joins TRBV6-1 to TRBJ2-7; the match to TRBD2 covers 10 bases. The germline V gene encodes CDR1 MNHNS and CDR2 SASEGT. This CDR3 contains 15 residues. Germline trimming cut 6 bases from V and 5 bases from J; bases unmatched to any gene: 10. The CDR3 bases are TGTGCCAGCAGAAAAACAGCGGGAGGGCCCCACGAGCAGTACTTC. Amino acid sequence: CASRKTAGGPHEQYF.

This clonotype was counted a few times. This chain links TRBV10-2 with TRBJ2-2; 8 nucleotides align to TRBD1. The trim removed 6 bases at V and 6 bases at J, leaving 3 bases unmatched. This CDR3 is built from 13 residues. Looked up from germline, CDR1 is WSHSY and CDR2 is SAAADI. CDR3 protein: CASSADRAGELFF. In nucleotides, the CDR3 is TGCGCCAGCAGCGCGGACAGGGCCGGGGAGCTGTTTTTT.

There are a few counts of this clonotype. The genes are TRBV7-9 and TRBJ2-1; D is ambiguous. CDR1 is SEHNR, CDR2 FQNEAQ, per germline (reference sequence). Trimming removed 1 base from V and 10 bases from J, with 11 bases in between. The CDR3 consists of 13 residues. CDR3 sequence: CASSLVWVPEQFF. The DNA for the CDR3 is TGTGCCAGCAGCTTAGTATGGGTCCCCGAGCAGTTCTTC.

This clonotype was observed at least ten times. The chain employs TRBV9 and TRBJ2-1; the D gene is possibly TRBD1 (5 bases). The CDR3 has 15 residues. CDR1 and CDR2 (germline): SGDLS, YYNGEE. The V end was cut by 0 bases, the J end by 3 bases, with 10 bases between. CDR3 sequence reads: CASSVGDSLYNEQFF. For the CDR3, the DNA is TGTGCCAGCAGCGTAGGCGACAGCCTCTACAATGAGCAGTTCTTC. Full variable domain (remainder filled in from reference TRBV9 and TRBJ2-1): DSGVTQTPKHLITATGQRVTLRCSPRSGDLSVYWYQQSLDQGLQFLIQYYNGEERAKGNILERFSAQQFPDLHSELNLSSLELGDSALYFCASSVGDSLYNEQFFGPGTRLTVL.

This clonotype was detected only a few times. The rearrangement links TRBV7-2 to TRBJ1-5; possibly TRBD1 for D (5 bases). Trimming took off 3 bases at V and 2 bases at J, with 17 bases between the two ends. Germline loops: CDR1 SGHTA, CDR2 FQGNSA. This CDR3 spans 17 amino acids. The CDR3 sequence is CASSFSFGGSGNQPQHF. CDR3 DNA sequence: TGTGCCAGCAGCTTTTCGTTTGGGGGATCGGGCAATCAGCCCCAGCATTTT.

The sample holds a few counts of this clonotype. J is TRBJ2-1 and V is TRBV19; the D gene is possibly TRBD2 (6 bases). The V gene lost 6 bases and the J gene lost 0 bases, with 15 bases spanning the gap. This CDR3 is 16 amino acids long. CDR1 is LNHDA and CDR2 is SQIVND in the germline V gene (reference sequence). The CDR3 reads CASRRGTFPSYNEQFF. CDR3 in DNA: TGTGCCAGTAGACGGGGGACTTTTCCCTCCTACAATGAGCAGTTCTTC. The entire variable domain, with the rest obtained from reference TRBV19 and TRBJ2-1, is as follows: DGGITQSPKYLFRKEGQNVTLSCEQNLNHDAMYWYRQDPGQGLRLIYYSQIVNDFQKGDIAEGYSVSREKKESFPLTVTSAQKNPTAFYLCASRRGTFPSYNEQFFGPGTRLTVL.

The sample holds a few counts of this clonotype. The CDR3 region is CASSLATRSRNEQFF. CDR3 coding DNA: TGCGCCAGCAGCTTGGCGACTAGGTCCCGCAATGAGCAGTTCTTC. The V and J genes are TRBV5-1 and TRBJ2-1; weak D call: TRBD2 (6 bases). Trimming cost V 0 bases and J 6 bases, with 13 bases left between them. The CDR3 consists of 15 residues. Germline CDR1 is SGHRS and CDR2 is YFSETQ.

The table lists this clonotype with a few counts. This sequence joins TRBV20-1 and TRBJ2-5; 11 bases are a match to TRBD2. Trimming removed 8 bases from V and 3 bases from J; junction bases left unmatched: 8. The V gene's germline CDR1 is DFQATT and CDR2 SNEGSKA (reference sequence). The CDR3 is made up of 14 amino acids. CDR3 sequence (DNA): TGCAGTTGCGATCAACTAGCGGGGGAAGAGACCCAGTACTTC. Its translation: CSCDQLAGEETQYF.